The T cell receptor (beta chain) described here comes from a study of blood T cell repertoires in COVID-19. Across the whole study: In each case, the material was cDNA or gDNA derived from T cells, B-cell-depleted T cells, or PBMCs.

Recruitment covered 20 to 25 US areas and drew participants whose ages spanned roughly 18 to 100 years. Allocation to cohorts depended on clinical history reported by the participants. During the 2 weeks before they entered the study, exposed participants had met someone with a PCR-confirmed or clinician-diagnosed COVID-19 case. The table came from immunoSEQ multiplex PCR; TCRdb's copy has only in-frame clones and leaves some out. The sample has 300,000 to 400,000 clones, 90% to 95% seen once. The receptor was derived from a woman aged 25 to 39 who had been exposed to COVID-19. Material for sequencing was PBMCs or T cells enriched from blood (not recorded which).

CDR3 sequence (DNA): TGTGCCAGCAGTTTGAGGACAGCCAATTCACCCCTCCACTTT. Its translation: CASSLRTANSPLHF. The rearrangement uses TRBV27 and TRBJ1-6; maybe TRBD1 (6 bases). V gave up 3 bases and J gave up 7 bases, with 10 bases separating them. Per germline, CDR1 MNHEY and CDR2 SMNVEV (reference sequence). The CDR3 totals 14 residues.